The 21 T cell receptor beta chains in this list originate from one sample, sequenced in a study of T cell repertoires in cytomegalovirus infection. TCRdb ran MiXCR on the reads and lists one entry per CDR3 protein. The data hold 200,000 to 300,000 distinct CDR3 sequences, with 9% to 15% observed a single time. The sample was PBMCs. These receptors originate from a human donor in good health (CMV status not recorded). Some clones in this sample may be carry-over from other donors' samples.

This clonotype was counted many times. The chain links TRBV7-6 to TRBJ2-5, with D possibly matching TRBD1 (6 bases). The germline gives CDR1 SGHVS, CDR2 FNYEAQ. Trimming stripped 10 bases from V and 1 base from J, with 19 bases between. CDR3 length equals 15 residues. The DNA of the CDR3 is TGTGCCACCTCGAGCTTGGGGGCGGCCCAAGAGACCCAGTACTTC. This sequence encodes CATSSLGAAQETQYF.

This clonotype was seen only a few times. This sequence joins TRBV7-9 and TRBJ1-5; a possible D gene is TRBD1 (5 bases). V was cut by 2 bases and J by 5 bases, with 13 bases left in between. Germline CDR1 SEHNR, CDR2 FQNEAQ (reference sequence). The CDR3 contains 15 residues. This CDR3 reads CASSLTGGDDQPQHF. CDR3 in DNA: TGTGCCAGCAGCTTAACCGGAGGGGATGATCAGCCCCAGCATTTT.

This clonotype was detected ten times or more. This chain joins TRBV7-2 and TRBJ2-7, with TRBD2 matching 13 bases. Germline V gene lookup returns CDR1 SGHTA and CDR2 FQGNSA. With V trimmed by 5 bases and J by 6 bases, 7 bases remained unmatched. The CDR3 totals 15 residues. CDR3 in DNA: TGTGCCAGCAGCGTACTAGCGGGAGGGCCGGGCGAGCAGTACTTC. It codes for CASSVLAGGPGEQYF.

Ten or more counts support this clonotype. This chain uses TRBV28 with TRBJ1-4; D ambiguous. Between the trimmed V and J ends, which lost 7 bases and 4 bases, there was a span of 7 bases. The V gene's germline CDR1 is MDHEN and CDR2 SYDVKM. The CDR3 spans 12 residues. CDR3 loop: CASKGVNEKLFF. The CDR3 DNA reads as TGTGCCAGCAAGGGCGTTAATGAAAAACTGTTTTTT.

This clonotype has at least ten counts. The genes are TRBV6-5 and TRBJ1-5, with D perhaps TRBD1 (6 bases). The V end was cut by 5 bases, the J end by 2 bases, with 16 bases between. The CDR3 loop spans 16 amino acids. From germline, CDR1 is MNHEY and CDR2 SVGAGI. CDR3 protein: CASSLRGGLGNQPQHF. Written as DNA, the CDR3 is TGTGCCAGCAGTCTCCGGGGGGGCCTGGGCAATCAGCCCCAGCATTTT.

The chain links TRBV24-1 to TRBJ2-5; 11 positions agree with TRBD2. V trimming: 3 bases; J trimming: 4 bases; junction bases outside the gene matches: 9. The germline V gene has CDR1 KGHDR and CDR2 SFDVKD. CDR3 length equals 17 residues. DNA for the CDR3: TGTGCCACCAGTGATGTAGGAATAGCGGGAGGGGGAGAGACCCAGTACTTC. It encodes CATSDVGIAGGGETQYF.

The table lists this clonotype with many counts. The V and J genes are TRBV7-2 and TRBJ2-3, with 8 bases matching TRBD2. V dropped 8 bases and J dropped 0; count of bases not matched to a gene: 7. From germline, CDR1 is SGHTA and CDR2 FQGNSA. The CDR3 has 15 residues. The CDR3 sequence: CASSTASGSTDTQYF. The CDR3 DNA reads TGTGCCAGCTCGACCGCTAGCGGGAGCACAGATACGCAGTATTTT. Variable domain in full (rest from reference TRBV7-2 and TRBJ2-3): GAGVSQSPSNKVTEKGKDVELRCDPISGHTALYWYRQSLGQGLEFLIYFQGNSAPDKSGLPSDRFSAERTGGSVSTLTIQRTQQEDSAVYLCASSTASGSTDTQYFGPGTRLTVL.

This clonotype was observed many times. The chain combines TRBV19 with TRBJ2-1; 12 bases are a match to TRBD1. The junction had 4 bases not matched to a gene; V was cut back by 10 bases and J by 9 bases. CDR3 length equals 12 residues. Germline CDR1 reads LNHDA; CDR2 reads SQIVND (reference sequence). This CDR3 is CATGQGAGEQFF. The CDR3 DNA follows: TGTGCCACGGGACAGGGGGCGGGTGAGCAGTTCTTC.

The chain combines TRBV29-1 with TRBJ1-1; D is perhaps TRBD1 (5 bases). Deletions cut 2 bases from V and 0 bases from J, with 13 bases between. Germline V lookup: CDR1 SQVTM, CDR2 ANQGSEA. CDR3 length: 15 residues. The CDR3: CSVEPGRGMNTEAFF. Here the CDR3 DNA reads TGCAGCGTTGAACCGGGGCGGGGGATGAACACTGAAGCTTTCTTT. The complete variable domain, with remaining parts taken from reference TRBV29-1 and TRBJ1-1, reads SAVISQKPSRDICQRGTSLTIQCQVDSQVTMMFWYRQQPGQSLTLIATANQGSEATYESGFVIDKFPISRPNLTFSTLTVSNMSPEDSSIYLCSVEPGRGMNTEAFFGQGTRLTVV.

V and J are TRBV12-3 or TRBV12-4 and TRBJ2-3, with a weak D call TRBD2 (7 bases). This CDR3 has 18 amino acids. Deletions cut 0 bases from V and 3 bases from J, with 19 bases between. This chain's CDR3 is CASSLAPGGGGLTDTQYF. In nucleotides, the CDR3 is TGTGCCAGCAGTTTAGCGCCGGGTGGGGGGGGCCTGACAGATACGCAGTATTTT.

A few counts support this clonotype. This rearrangement joins TRBV6-6 to TRBJ2-3; D remains unclear. Germline CDR1 is MNHNY and CDR2 is SVGAGI (reference sequence). The CDR3 is 11 amino acids. Trimming cost V 5 bases and J 6 bases, with 6 bases left between them. The CDR3 sequence is CASSRLDTQYF. CDR3 in DNA: TGTGCCAGCAGTCGGTTGGATACGCAGTATTTT.

This clonotype was observed a few times. The genes are TRBV15 and TRBJ1-3, with D unresolved. Germline values: CDR1 LNHNV, CDR2 YYDKDF (reference sequence). Trimming left V 3 bases short and J 6 bases short, with 15 bases between. The length of the CDR3 is 15 residues. The CDR3 coding sequence is TGTGCCACCAGCAGGGGTGACAAATCGGCAAACACCATATATTTT. This encodes CATSRGDKSANTIYF.

In its sample, this clonotype was seen once. The CDR3 region has the DNA TGTGCCGCTCGGGACAGCTCCTACGAGCAGTACTTC. Translating gives CAARDSSYEQYF. The chain employs TRBV6-6 and TRBJ2-7; 7 bases map to TRBD1. The J segment lost 0 bases and the V segment lost 11 bases, leaving 4 bases of the junction unmatched. Per germline, CDR1 MNHNY and CDR2 SVGAGI (reference sequence). The CDR3 sequence is 12 residues long.

This clonotype was seen a handful of times. CDR3 coding DNA: TGTGCCAGCAGCCCGGGGGTTGCCAAGCTCAGGGGGTTAAGCTCCTACGAGCAGTACTTC. As protein: CASSPGVAKLRGLSSYEQYF. The V and J genes are TRBV7-2 and TRBJ2-7; D perhaps matches TRBD1 (7 bases). The CDR3 spans 20 residues. With 5 bases removed from V and 0 bases from J, the gap between germline ends came to 29 bases. CDR1 is SGHTA and CDR2 is FQGNSA in the germline V gene.

This clonotype was seen many times. This chain joins TRBV7-2 and TRBJ1-2; a weak D match, TRBD1 (5 bases). This CDR3 comprises 14 residues. Per germline, CDR1 SGHTA and CDR2 FQGNSA. V lost 0 bases and J lost 2, with 7 bases in between. The CDR3 DNA reads TGTGCCAGCAGCTTAGCCCCAGGGAACTATGGCTACACCTTC. Translating it yields CASSLAPGNYGYTF.

This clonotype came up a few times. The rearrangement uses TRBV28 and TRBJ2-5, with unresolved D. The CDR3 spans 15 residues. Trimming pared 3 bases from V and 1 base from J, leaving 12 bases between. Germline CDR1 reads MDHEN; CDR2 reads SYDVKM. DNA of the CDR3: TGTGCCAGCAGTTTTTCGTGGCCTCTCCAAGAGACCCAGTACTTC. Translation gives CASSFSWPLQETQYF.

Ten or more counts support this clonotype. The genes are TRBV7-9 and TRBJ1-2; D gene uncertain. The CDR3 length is 13 residues. From germline, CDR1 is SEHNR and CDR2 FQNEAQ (reference sequence). With 1 base removed from V and 4 bases from J, the gap between germline ends came to 7 bases. The CDR3 nucleotides are TGTGCCAGCAGCTTAGAGACGGTCTATGGCTACACCTTC. Translation: CASSLETVYGYTF.

This clonotype was counted ten times or more. This chain uses TRBV7-2 with TRBJ2-5; D is undetermined. Germline V gene data show CDR1 as SGHTA and CDR2 as FQGNSA. CDR3 length: 14 residues. Trimming shortened V by 3 bases and J by 2 bases, and 10 bases separated the two germline ends. The CDR3 loop reads CASSFVGIQETQYF. Written as DNA, the CDR3 is TGTGCCAGCAGCTTTGTGGGCATACAAGAGACCCAGTACTTC.

This clonotype has ten or more counts. The rearrangement uses TRBV12-3 or TRBV12-4 and TRBJ2-7; 7 nucleotides match TRBD1. Trimming at V came to 5 bases and at J to 4 bases, leaving 8 bases not matched to a gene. The length of the CDR3 is 14 residues. This CDR3 is CASSVQGSRYEQYF. The CDR3 nucleotides read TGTGCCAGCAGTGTACAGGGGTCGAGGTACGAGCAGTACTTC.

V is TRBV6-6 and J is TRBJ1-5; a possible D gene is TRBD1 (6 bases). V lost 5 bases, J lost 2 bases, and 16 bases lay in between. From germline, CDR1 is MNHNY and CDR2 SVGAGI (reference sequence). CDR3 size: 16 residues. In DNA, the CDR3 is TGTGCCAGCAGTCACACAGGGTTGGGGGGCAATCAGCCCCAGCATTTT. Amino acids: CASSHTGLGGNQPQHF.

This clonotype was observed at least ten times. The chain carries TRBV11-3 and TRBJ2-1; 9 bases are shared with TRBD2. The CDR3 contains 15 residues. Per germline, CDR1 SGHNT and CDR2 YENEEA. Losses at the gene ends were 3 bases for V and 6 bases for J; bases not matched to a gene: 6. CDR3 amino acids: CASSLISGSGNEQFF. Written as DNA, the CDR3 is TGTGCCAGCAGCTTGATTAGCGGGAGCGGCAATGAGCAGTTCTTC.